One and the same sample provided the 9 T cell receptor beta chains below, sequenced in a study of human T cells and chemical hapten exposure. Time point noted: patch test 1, 2 weeks after DPC sensitization. As to treatment: therapeutic diphenylcyclopropenone sensitization with weekly scalp DPC. TCRdb re-derived calls from the RACE reads in MiXCR, one entry per CDR3 protein. This table holds 100,000 to 150,000 distinct CDR3 sequences, roughly an eighth found once. Sequenced here: whole blood, sampled in connection with sensitization to the hapten diphenylcyclopropenone (DPC). Every receptor here comes from a man between 18 and 29 years old with alopecia areata. Some clones in this sample may be carry-over from other donors' samples.

This clonotype was counted between two and nine times. The rearrangement uses TRBV28 and TRBJ1-1; no clear D. Germline CDR1 is MDHEN and CDR2 is SYDVKM. V lost 7 bases and J 6 bases, leaving 12 bases between the germline ends. CDR3 length: 12 residues. The DNA for the CDR3 is TGTGCCAGCAACTTTGGACGGGCTGAAGCTTTCTTT. Its protein product is CASNFGRAEAFF.

This clonotype was detected once. This chain links TRBV12-3 or TRBV12-4 with TRBJ1-5; D is uncertain. Judging by the DNA end, TRBJ2-3 fits better; the J call may be wrong. CDR3 length equals 13 residues. The CDR3 sequence is CASSFKVNQPQYF. DNA for the CDR3: TGTGCCAGCAGTTTTAAAGTCAATCAGCCCCAGTATTTT.

In its sample, this clonotype was seen a few times. The chain employs TRBV20-1 and TRBJ1-6; perhaps TRBD1 as D (5 bases). From germline, CDR1 is DFQATT and CDR2 SNEGSKA (reference sequence). The CDR3 extends over 12 amino acids. Trimming cost V 0 bases and J 10 bases, with 7 bases left between them. The CDR3 region is CSARDRVSPLHF. Here the CDR3 DNA reads TGCAGTGCTAGAGACAGGGTCTCACCCCTCCACTTT.

The chain is built from TRBV14 and TRBJ1-1, with D uncertain. The CDR3 runs to 15 residues. Germline V gene sequence: CDR1 SGHDN, CDR2 FVKESK. The V end lost 1 base, the J end lost 1 base, and 10 bases lay between the germline ends. The CDR3 sequence is CASSQVWPENTEAFF. In DNA, the CDR3 is TGTGCCAGCAGCCAAGTATGGCCTGAGAACACTGAAGCTTTCTTT.

The table lists this clonotype with a few counts. The rearrangement uses TRBV12-3 or TRBV12-4 and TRBJ2-1, with 7 bases lining up with TRBD1. V gave up 4 bases and J gave up 2 bases; unmatched junction bases: 5. The CDR3 has 15 amino acids. The CDR3 DNA sequence: TGTGCCAGCAGTTCGGACAGGCAGGCCTACAATGAGCAGTTCTTC. Translated: CASSSDRQAYNEQFF.

This chain links TRBV7-2 with TRBJ2-7; D gene ambiguous. Germline values: CDR1 SGHTA, CDR2 FQGNSA. Trimming cost V 1 base and J 3 bases, with 10 bases left between them. CDR3 length: 14 residues. CDR3 region: CASSLGAVGYEQYF. Here the CDR3 DNA reads TGTGCCAGCAGCTTAGGGGCAGTGGGCTACGAGCAGTACTTC.

This clonotype has a count of ten or more. The J gene is TRBJ2-6, the V gene TRBV29-1, with 11 bases lining up with TRBD1. Germline trimming cut 6 bases from V and 7 bases from J; bases unmatched to any gene: 5. The CDR3 sequence is 14 residues long. Germline V lookup: CDR1 SQVTM, CDR2 ANQGSEA. CDR3 in amino acids: CSVDGQGAANVLTF. In nucleotides, the CDR3 is TGCAGCGTAGATGGACAGGGGGCCGCCAACGTCCTGACTTTC.

In its sample, this clonotype was seen a few times. This chain joins TRBV3-1 and TRBJ1-2; no definite D call. V was clipped by 5 bases and J by 2 bases, with 9 bases between them. Germline-derived CDR1 and CDR2 are LGHDT and YNNKEL (reference sequence). This CDR3 is built from 13 residues. In DNA form, the CDR3 reads TGTGCCAGCAGCTTCACAGAAAACTATGGCTACACCTTC. This encodes CASSFTENYGYTF. The variable domain in full, with the rest retrieved from reference TRBV3-1 and TRBJ1-2, is DTAVSQTPKYLVTQMGNDKSIKCEQNLGHDTMYWYKQDSKKFLKIMFSYNNKELIINETVPNRFSPKSPDKAHLNLHINSLELGDSAVYFCASSFTENYGYTFGSGTRLTVV.

This clonotype was recorded a few times. This chain links TRBV29-1 with TRBJ2-5, with TRBD1 as a possible D gene (5 bases). The V and J ends lost 7 bases and 4 bases respectively, with 13 bases between them. The CDR3 length is 12 residues. Germline loops: CDR1 SQVTM, CDR2 ANQGSEA. CDR3 sequence (DNA): TGCAGCGGGACCAGGGCTCGAGAGACCCAGTACTTC. Its translation: CSGTRARETQYF.